This TCR beta chain was recorded in a study of vaccination effects on CD4 cells after COVID-19. General observations from the study: Following vaccination, convalescents' spike-reactive clones were mostly new ones induced by the vaccine.

This CDR3 contains 15 residues. In germline, CDR1 is SGDLS, CDR2 YYNGEE. Deletions cut 1 base from V and 6 bases from J, with 17 bases between. Antigen-specific CD4+ T cell clonotypes were called by their expansion after viral peptide-pool culture in ViraFEST. Subsequent to a culture period of approximately 11 days, CD4+ T cells were isolated. Between March and December 2020, the person had a SARS-CoV-2 infection that PCR confirmed. The negative control condition used HIV-1 Nef peptides. About this clone: Its antigen remains unidentified.

Sequenced by immunoSEQ multiplex PCR; TCRdb stores in-frame clones only, minus some. The sample has approximately 70,000 clones; roughly two thirds are singletons. This chain connects TRBV9 to TRBJ2-7; D is possibly TRBD2 (6 bases). The starting material was CD4+ T cells from PBMCs cultured with HIV peptides, obtained before COVID-19 vaccination. Subset denoted: HIV-1 Nef peptide pool negative control/reference culture. This clonotype was obtained from a human donor who had a prior SARS-CoV-2 infection. The CDR3 coding sequence is TGTGCCAGCAGCGTATCTCCGGAACCGGGGGTCGAGCAGTACTTC. Translating gives CASSVSPEPGVEQYF.